Listed below are T cell receptor beta chains from one sample, sequenced in a study of shared clonotypes between healthy human individuals. The method was immunoSEQ multiplex PCR; TCRdb's version includes in-frame clones alone and lacks a portion of them. The sample consists of about 2.2 million clones, about 92% of them appearing once. The material sequenced was naive CD8+ T cells from PBMCs. The receptors derive from a young man in good health. Some clones in this sample may be carry-over from other donors' samples. CDR3s include the opening cysteine and the closing phenylalanine or tryptophan. The D gene is left open where the match is weak. Only some rows state a clone size, as once, few, many or a class for expanded clones.

TRBV6-1	.	TRBJ2-1	16	.	CASSARLGPSYNEQFF	TGTGCCAGCAGTGCCAGACTAGGGCCCTCCTACAATGAGCAGTTCTTC
TRBV19	.	TRBJ2-6	16	.	CASSPHPGSGANVLTF	TGTGCCAGTAGTCCGCACCCAGGTTCTGGGGCCAACGTCCTGACTTTC
TRBV7-9	TRBD2	TRBJ2-1	15	.	CASSFLGTIYNEQFF	TGTGCCAGCAGCTTTTTAGGGACTATCTACAATGAGCAGTTCTTC
TRBV5-4	.	TRBJ2-7	17	.	CASSLLSRGKTSVPQYF	TGTGCCAGCAGCTTGTTGTCGAGGGGGAAGACCTCGGTCCCCCAGTACTTC
TRBV5-6	.	TRBJ2-7	12	.	CASSLGLDEQYF	TGTGCCAGCAGCTTGGGGTTGGACGAGCAGTACTTC
TRBV27	.	TRBJ1-5	14	.	CASSPKYSNQPQHF	TGTGCCAGCAGTCCCAAATATAGCAATCAGCCCCAGCATTTT
TRBV28	TRBD2	TRBJ2-1	19	.	CASSLMLAGENEAYNEQFF	TGTGCCAGCAGTTTAATGCTAGCGGGAGAGAATGAGGCCTACAATGAGCAGTTCTTC
TRBV6-5	.	TRBJ1-5	15	.	CASSYRDGSNQPQHF	TGTGCCAGCAGTTATCGGGACGGAAGCAATCAGCCCCAGCATTTT
TRBV28	TRBD1	TRBJ1-2	14	.	CASSKDRNNYGYTF	TGTGCCAGCAGCAAGGACAGGAATAACTATGGCTACACCTTC
TRBV10-2	TRBD2	TRBJ2-2	15	.	CASWAAGGRTGELFF	TGCGCCAGTTGGGCCGCGGGAGGTCGCACCGGGGAGCTGTTTTTT
TRBV4-3	TRBD2	TRBJ2-7	15	.	CASSQEAGGSYEQYF	TGCGCCAGCAGCCAAGAGGCGGGAGGCTCCTACGAGCAGTACTTC
TRBV27	.	TRBJ1-1	14	.	CASSLSGARTEAFF	TGTGCCAGCAGTTTATCAGGGGCGCGGACTGAAGCTTTCTTT
TRBV4-1	TRBD2	TRBJ2-7	15	.	CASSYLAGGTYEQYF	TGCGCCAGCAGCTATCTAGCGGGAGGGACCTACGAGCAGTACTTC
TRBV7-3	.	TRBJ2-7	16	.	CASSPRRDSPLNEQYF	TGTGCCAGCAGCCCCCGAAGGGACTCTCCTTTGAACGAGCAGTACTTC
TRBV11-2	.	TRBJ2-1	16	.	CASSPLSGSSYNEQFF	TGTGCCAGCAGCCCCCTGAGTGGGAGCTCCTACAATGAGCAGTTCTTC
TRBV2	.	TRBJ1-1	16	few	CASSIPRDITNTEAFF	TGTGCCAGCAGTATCCCGAGGGACATTACTAACACTGAAGCTTTCTTT
TRBV27	TRBD1	TRBJ2-7	14	.	CASGKDRGDHEQYF	TGTGCCAGCGGAAAGGACAGGGGGGACCACGAGCAGTACTTC
TRBV5-1	.	TRBJ2-2	17	.	CASSFLPVRQNTGELFF	TGCGCCAGCAGCTTCCTCCCAGTCCGTCAGAACACCGGGGAGCTGTTTTTT
TRBV7-2	.	TRBJ2-1	16	.	CASSYLSRGNYNEQFF	TGTGCCAGCAGCTATCTAAGTCGCGGGAACTACAATGAGCAGTTCTTC
TRBV7-2	TRBD2	TRBJ2-3	15	once	CASSLLAGGVDTQYF	TGTGCCAGCAGCTTACTAGCGGGAGGAGTAGATACGCAGTATTTT
TRBV19	.	TRBJ2-7	13	.	CASAGTNPYEQYF	TGTGCCAGTGCTGGGACAAACCCCTACGAGCAGTACTTC
TRBV30	TRBD2	TRBJ2-1	17	.	CAWSDYRTSGSGDEQFF	TGTGCCTGGAGTGATTACCGGACTAGCGGGAGCGGGGATGAGCAGTTCTTC
TRBV27	.	TRBJ2-2	11	.	CASSGAGELFF	TGTGCCAGCAGTGGGGCTGGGGAGCTGTTTTTT
TRBV9	.	TRBJ2-2	12	.	CASSAGSGELFF	TGTGCCAGCAGCGCGGGTTCCGGGGAGCTGTTTTTT
TRBV28	.	TRBJ1-2	14	.	CASSFRWGRVGYTF	TGTGCCAGCAGTTTTAGGTGGGGGAGGGTTGGCTACACCTTC
TRBV10-2	TRBD1	TRBJ1-1	13	.	CASSLDRATEAFF	TGCGCCAGCAGTTTGGACAGGGCGACTGAAGCTTTCTTT
TRBV9	.	TRBJ2-7	15	.	CASSAGAATSYEQYF	TGTGCCAGCAGCGCTGGGGCCGCAACCTCCTACGAGCAGTACTTC
TRBV7-9	.	TRBJ2-7	14	once	CASSPPLGGREQYF	TGTGCCAGCAGCCCTCCTCTGGGGGGCCGGGAGCAGTACTTC
TRBV19	TRBD2	TRBJ2-2	16	.	CASRTRSSGSTGELFF	TGTGCCAGTAGAACCCGGAGTAGCGGGAGTACCGGGGAGCTGTTTTTT
TRBV28	.	TRBJ2-1	15	.	CASSLGEGTGNEQFF	TGTGCCAGCAGTTTGGGGGAAGGTACGGGGAATGAGCAGTTCTTC
TRBV27	TRBD1	TRBJ1-2	15	.	CASSPDRGRNYGYTF	TGTGCCAGCAGCCCTGACAGGGGGCGCAACTATGGCTACACCTTC
TRBV7-3	.	TRBJ2-7	13	.	CASSFGASYEQYF	TGTGCCAGCAGCTTCGGGGCATCCTACGAGCAGTACTTC